This TCR beta chain was documented in a study of T-cell memory formation after mild COVID-19 (dated by TCRdb to the early 2020s). In terms of the full investigation: TCR sequence clusters from the two donors were found to be largely donor specific. Longitudinal TCRalpha and TCRbeta repertoire sequencing tracked T-cell clones expanding and contracting after mild COVID-19 in two donors. Two young, previously healthy adult volunteers, one female and one male, were included in the cohort. Overall results and qualifications from the work: Only two mild cases were covered by the study, and larger cohorts that include severe cases with pre-infection samples were considered necessary. Contracting CD4+ clones appeared mostly in the CM and EM memory subsets, whereas CD8+ clones were enriched in EMRA. Some responding clones were found in pre-infection memory, which suggests that pre-existing cross-reactive memory T cells took part in the SARS-CoV-2 response. SARS-CoV-2 specificity was not confirmed for the second-wave clones peaking on day 37. From day 15 to 85, contracting clones showed balanced CD4/CD8 phenotypes, whereas a second wave of clones that expanded from day 15 to 37 leaned towards CD4+.

The sequencer was an Illumina NovaSeq 6000. Using 5'RACE with constant-segment primers, TCRalpha and TCRbeta cDNA libraries were constructed, with sample barcodes and unique molecular identifiers added in the process. Trizol reagent was used to extract RNA from every sample. The libraries were amplified in two PCR steps, and the second step added a second sample barcode and Illumina TruSeq adapters. The libraries were sequenced on an Illumina NovaSeq using 2 x 150 bp paired-end reads. On the authors' methods: With migec v1.2.7, reads were demultiplexed and then collapsed into UMI-guided consensus sequences. With mixcr v2.1.11, UMI consensuses were aligned to TRA and TRB V and J templates and assembled into clonotypes. Expanded or contracted clonotypes were those called significant by both edgeR and NoisET, with noise models trained on biological replicates. edgeR calls used a false discovery rate-adjusted p below 0.01 and a log2 fold-change threshold of 1. As an exploratory analysis of dynamics, PCA with hierarchical clustering was applied to max-normalized trajectories of the 1000 most abundant clonotypes. Each responding clone was given a CD4 or CD8 phenotype based on the CD4+ and CD8+ repertoires, which had been sequenced separately. The raw public data were reprocessed by TCRdb itself: fastp quality trimming at Q25, MiXCR clonotype calling, in-frame beta chains only. Duplicate CDR3 protein sequences are folded into a single record with the most common DNA and genes. The V and J calls here are based on TCRdb, not the publication. This sample comprises about 320,000 distinct CDR3 sequences, roughly 13% of them detected only once. Around 20% of the sample goes to the ten largest clones.

Ficoll-Paque density gradient centrifugation was used to isolate PBMCs. Inclusive of the bounding cysteine and phenylalanine, the CDR3 is 12 residues long. Only the CDR3 part of the read is kept: 36 bases, read in frame from the first base. CDR1 and CDR2 are drawn from the germline V gene: WSHSY, SAAADI. The V end gives up 7 bases and the J end 6 bases, leaving 6 bases in the junction not matched to a gene. For this clonotype: Its antigen is unknown. Qualities for individual bases were not recorded, and no much larger clone is one base off.

The material sequenced was PBMCs or a T cell subset sorted from them (not recorded which). This sequence originates from a man between 18 and 29 years old who had mild COVID-19 (a few samples of this study predate the infection). The sample titles of this study are shuffled in the database, so cell type and time point are left out; the donor was told from shared clones. The chain couples TRBV10-2 to TRBJ2-7; TRBD1 agrees with 7 junctional bases. The DNA is TGCGCCAGCAATGCGGACAGGAGCGAGCAGTACTTC. It codes for CASNADRSEQYF.